The T cell receptor beta chain described here comes from a study of T cells in Graves' hyperthyroidism and ophthalmopathy. In the study overall: Upon initial diagnosis and before any treatment, peripheral blood was collected.

Germline-derived CDR1 and CDR2 are SGHTA and FQGNSA. CDR3 length: 15 amino acids. The TCR beta CDR3 regions underwent amplification using RNA transcripts as the source. Primed by the HTBI set, a first-round RT-PCR was run on the TCR CDR3. TCRdb used MiXCR to reprocess the multiplex PCR reads, holding one entry per CDR3 protein. This sample yields 190,000 or so distinct CDR3 sequences, of which 18% are seen a single time; about 45% belongs to the top ten. This clonotype was counted ten times or more. A junction boundary mismatches the germline segment, possibly from a read error. The source of this sequence is a man aged 35-49 years with Graves' hyperthyroidism. The chain has TRBV7-2 and TRBJ2-5; D may be TRBD2 (7 bases). The specimen sequenced was blood. CDR3 amino acids: CACRTRGGAWETQYF. CDR3 nucleotide sequence: TGTGCCTGCAGGACTAGGGGGGGGGCTTGGGAGACCCAGTACTTC. The full variable domain, in which reference TRBV7-2 and TRBJ2-5 provide the parts outside the CDR3, is GAGVSQSPSNKVTEKGKDVELRCDPISGHTALYWYRQSLGQGLEFLIYFQGNSAPDKSGLPSDRFSAERTGGSVSTLTIQRTQQEDSAVYLCACRTRGGAWETQYFGPGTRLLVL.